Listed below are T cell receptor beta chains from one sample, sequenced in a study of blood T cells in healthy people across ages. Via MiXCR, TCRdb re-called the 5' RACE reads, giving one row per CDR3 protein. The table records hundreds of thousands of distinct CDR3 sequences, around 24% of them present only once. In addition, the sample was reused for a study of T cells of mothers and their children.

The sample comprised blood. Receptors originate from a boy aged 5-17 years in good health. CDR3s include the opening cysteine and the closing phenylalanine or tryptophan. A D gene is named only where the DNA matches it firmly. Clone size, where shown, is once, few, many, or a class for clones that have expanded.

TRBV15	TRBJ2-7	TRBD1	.	TGTGCCACCAGCATAGACAGGGGTCCCTACGAGCAGTACTTC	CATSIDRGPYEQYF
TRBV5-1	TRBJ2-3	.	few	TGCGCCAGCGCAGGAGGGTCAGGCACAGATACGCAGTATTTT	CASAGGSGTDTQYF
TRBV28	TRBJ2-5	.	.	TGTGCCAGCAGTTTGCGTCCGGCGGAAGAGACCCAGTACTTC	CASSLRPAEETQYF
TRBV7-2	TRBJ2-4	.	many	TGTGCCAGCAGCGGGCTAGCCAAAAACATTCAGTACTTC	CASSGLAKNIQYF
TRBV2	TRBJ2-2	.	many	TGTGCCAGCAGCGCGACCGTGCGGAGCACCGGGGAGCTGTTTTTT	CASSATVRSTGELFF
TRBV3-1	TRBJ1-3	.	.	TGTGCCAGCAGCCAAGGATCCATGTTGGGAAACACCATATATTTT	CASSQGSMLGNTIYF
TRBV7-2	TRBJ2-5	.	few	TGTGCCAGCAGCTTCCAGCCAGGACCCGCTCAAGAGACCCAGTACTTC	CASSFQPGPAQETQYF
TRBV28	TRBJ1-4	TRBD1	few	TGTGCCAGCAGTTTTGACAGGGCTAAACTGTTTTTT	CASSFDRAKLFF
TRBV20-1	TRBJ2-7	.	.	TGCAGTGCTAGAGGTACCGGACTCAACCCGTACGAGCAGTACTTC	CSARGTGLNPYEQYF
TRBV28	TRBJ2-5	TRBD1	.	TGTGCCAGCAGTTCTGACAGGGGCCAAGAGACCCAGTACTTC	CASSSDRGQETQYF